This TCR beta chain was profiled in a study of T-cell reconstitution after alpha-beta-depleted transplantation in children. Trimming removed 3 bases from V and 3 bases from J, with 18 bases in between. This CDR3 spans 16 amino acids. CDR1 is SGHDN, CDR2 FVKESK, per germline. This clonotype has at least ten counts. TCRbeta library preparation incorporated unique molecular identifiers. One entry per CDR3 protein results from TCRdb running MiXCR on the PCR reads. The repertoire has roughly 120,000 distinct CDR3 sequences, approximately 10% of them found once; the top ten carry about 8.8%. The V and J genes are TRBV14 and TRBJ2-7; D possibly matches TRBD1 or TRBD2 (5 bases each). The sequenced sample was PBMCs from the stem cell graft donor, obtained from the stem cell graft. The TCR comes from a human donor who donated a stem cell graft to a child with acute lymphoblastic leukemia. CDR3 sequence: CASSQFMGPEDYEQYF. In nucleotides, the CDR3 is TGTGCCAGCAGCCAGTTTATGGGGCCGGAGGACTACGAGCAGTACTTC.